This TCR beta chain was observed in a study of response to subunit inactivated influenza vaccine. This clonotype appeared many times. Its antigen is not identified. V trimming: 5 bases; J trimming: 3 bases; junction bases outside the gene matches: 3. CDR3 length equals 14 residues. Germline-derived CDR1 and CDR2 are SGHRS and YFSETQ. Whole-study findings and limits: Each seasonal influenza vaccination, the authors suggested, recruits few new T cells.

Each CDR3 protein gets one entry after TCRdb re-called the RT-PCR reads with MiXCR. The repertoire has 280,000 or so distinct CDR3 sequences, about a fifth of them found once; the top ten carry about 9.4%. The source of this sequence is a man aged 45 to 70 who received an inactivated influenza vaccine. Sample: PBMCs from blood, taken about 20 months after vaccination. This rearrangement joins TRBV5-1 to TRBJ1-4, with TRBD1 matching 8 bases. The CDR3 reads CASRPTGANEKLFF. The DNA for the CDR3 is TGCGCCAGCAGACCGACAGGGGCTAATGAAAAACTGTTTTTT.